This is a list of T cell receptor beta chains from one sample in a study of PD-L1 blockade in urothelial cancer. Only in-frame clones appear in the TCRdb table, and some are missing; sequencing was by immunoSEQ multiplex PCR. Here the sample spans more than 95,000 clones, more than 75% being singletons. Specimen: PBMCs, collected around atezolizumab (anti-PD-L1) treatment. The receptor source for this set is a man over 45 with urothelial cancer. Each CDR3 is given without its conserved first and last residue.

j_call cdr3_length v_call cdr3_aa
TRBJ1-1 9 TRBV21-1 ATRRGRGAF
TRBJ1-2 13 TRBV2 ASSESRGRLRGYT
TRBJ2-5 12 TRBV18 ASSRFFGEETQY
TRBJ2-3 13 TRBV6-5 ASSYSGLYTDTQY
TRBJ2-7 13 TRBV7-9 ASSVPGTGDYEQY
TRBJ2-3 16 TRBV19 ASSAGLSSGRNTDTQY
TRBJ2-1 11 TRBV5-5 ASSPDTYNEQF
TRBJ1-6 13 TRBV6-5 ASSSQAQIVSPLH
TRBJ2-5 13 TRBV9 ASSQTGTPKETQY
TRBJ2-2 10 TRBV6-1 ASIPFTGELF
TRBJ2-1 13 TRBV15 ATSRARLAGDSRF
TRBJ2-7 13 TRBV5-1 ASSLDFGHFYEQY
TRBJ1-3 11 TRBV30 AWTLGRGNTIY
TRBJ2-1 14 TRBV4-1 ASSFLTDRGHNEQF
TRBJ2-5 14 TRBV5-6 ASSLGGTSVTETQY
TRBJ1-6 9 TRBV30 AWGRNSPLH
TRBJ2-2 14 TRBV4-1 ASSQATSGRTGELF
TRBJ1-6 13 TRBV11-2 ASSARQGHNSPLH
TRBJ2-3 12 TRBV4-1 ASSQDASLDTQY
TRBJ2-1 10 TRBV19 ASGRTDYEQF